This T cell receptor (beta chain) derives from a study of T cells in Graves' hyperthyroidism and ophthalmopathy. CDR1 and CDR2 from the germline V gene are SGHVS and FQNEAQ. The CDR3 consists of 17 residues. Between the trimmed V and J ends, which lost 4 bases and 4 bases, there was a span of 20 bases. Amplification of TCR beta CDR3 regions was performed using RNA transcripts as template. HTBI primers drove first-round RT-PCR of the TCR CDR3. TCRdb re-derived calls from the multiplex PCR reads in MiXCR, one entry per CDR3 protein. The data hold about 360,000 distinct CDR3 sequences, with about 14% observed a single time. This clonotype was found many times.

The V and J genes are TRBV7-8 and TRBJ1-5; D is possibly TRBD1 (5 bases). This TCR came from a man aged 25 to 45 with Graves' hyperthyroidism that later progressed to Graves' ophthalmopathy. Sequenced material: blood. CDR3 protein: CASSSGTSNPLNQPQHF. DNA for the CDR3: TGTGCCAGCAGCTCCGGGACTTCAAACCCATTAAATCAGCCCCAGCATTTT.